This T cell receptor (beta chain) was identified during a study of blood T cell repertoires in COVID-19. Study as a whole: Sources were T cells, B-cell-depleted T cells, or PBMCs; the material itself was cDNA or gDNA.

The CDR3 totals 15 residues. The germline CDR1 and CDR2 sequences are SEHNR and FQNEAQ (reference sequence). The V gene end was trimmed by 5 bases and the J gene end by 5 bases; junction bases not matched to a gene: 9. In the study's own analysis: Amplification with reference gene primers provided the estimates of nucleated cell counts. The protocol was immunoSEQ multiplex PCR, while the TCRdb copy is restricted to in-frame clones and leaves out a portion. V and J calls and clone size are those listed in that table; D and trimming were worked out from the DNA. The sample lists fewer than 200,000 clones, 70% to 90% occurring once.

The TCR comes from a woman at least 80 years old with acute or convalescent COVID-19. Sequencing used peripheral blood. This sequence joins TRBV7-9 and TRBJ2-7; 10 bases are a match to TRBD1. CDR3 bases: TGTGCCAGCAGCGATGGGACAGGGGATTGGGACGAGCAGTACTTC. As protein: CASSDGTGDWDEQYF.